These 17 T cell receptor beta chains share one sample of origin, sequenced in a study of CD8 T cells in ankylosing spondylitis. Using its own MiXCR run on the 5' RACE reads, TCRdb lists one record per CDR3 protein. The sample has about 160,000 distinct CDR3 sequences, about 17% seen once. The sample consisted of blood, either unsorted or a sorted T cell fraction (not recorded which). The receptors were gathered from a male donor with ankylosing spondylitis or in good health (not recorded which).

This clonotype was found many times. J is TRBJ1-1 and V is TRBV5-1, with D possibly being TRBD1 (5 bases). The germline gives CDR1 SGHRS, CDR2 YFSETQ. CDR3 length equals 12 residues. Trimming shortened V by 2 bases and J by 6 bases, and 8 bases separated the two germline ends. The CDR3 DNA sequence: TGCGCCAGCAGCTTCGGGACGGCTGAAGCTTTCTTT. This encodes CASSFGTAEAFF.

This clonotype came up a few times. V usage is TRBV28 and J usage is TRBJ2-1, with 8 bases identical to TRBD1. CDR1 and CDR2 (germline): MDHEN, SYDVKM. Losses at the gene ends were 7 bases for V and 3 bases for J; bases not matched to a gene: 8. The CDR3 is made up of 15 amino acids. CDR3 protein: CASTPGGSYYNEQFF. CDR3 coding DNA: TGTGCCAGCACCCCAGGGGGCAGTTACTACAATGAGCAGTTCTTC.

This clonotype occurred a few times. The chain has TRBV5-6 and TRBJ2-1; TRBD1 is a possible D gene (5 bases). CDR3 size: 15 residues. Trimming took 5 bases from V and 5 from J, leaving 17 bases between them. The germline gives CDR1 SGHDT, CDR2 YYEEEE. The CDR3 sequence is CASSRSGPRDNEQFF. The CDR3 nucleotides read TGTGCCAGCAGTCGCTCGGGCCCCAGGGACAATGAGCAGTTCTTC.

Ten or more counts support this clonotype. The rearrangement joins TRBV6-5 to TRBJ1-2; D not certain. V dropped 4 bases and J dropped 8 bases, with 17 bases sitting between them. The CDR3 totals 14 residues. Germline V CDR1 and CDR2: MNHEY, SVGAGI. The CDR3 loop reads CASSFEGSHLGYTF. CDR3 bases: TGTGCCAGCAGTTTTGAGGGCAGCCACTTGGGCTACACCTTC.

The V gene is TRBV18, the J gene TRBJ1-4; D gene ambiguous. The ends were cut back, 4 bases at V and 0 bases at J, with 3 bases in the middle. This CDR3 spans 13 amino acids. The germline V gene encodes CDR1 KGHSH and CDR2 LQKENI. The CDR3 sequence is CASSRSTNEKLFF. The CDR3 DNA follows: TGTGCCAGCTCACGATCAACTAATGAAAAACTGTTTTTT.

Worth noting for this clonotype: A clone one base away is much larger, so this may be a read error. The chain joins TRBV12-3 or TRBV12-4 to TRBJ2-3; D gene ambiguous. There are 13 residues in the CDR3. The DNA for the CDR3 is TGTGCCAGCAGTTTAAGACGGGCAGATATGCAGTATTTT. Translated, it gives CASSLRRADMQYF.

The chain uses TRBV11-2 and TRBJ2-5; no clear D gene. V gave up 1 base and J gave up 5 bases, with 20 bases separating them. In germline, CDR1 is SGHAT, CDR2 FQNNGV. CDR3 length: 17 amino acids. CDR3 sequence: CASSLVHLQAVAETQYF. CDR3 nucleotide sequence: TGTGCCAGCAGCTTAGTTCATCTGCAGGCCGTTGCGGAGACCCAGTACTTC.

The CDR3 DNA follows: TGTGCCAGCAGTTCCCCGCGGACAGATACCTACGAGCAGTACTTC. Translating it yields CASSSPRTDTYEQYF. The rearrangement joins TRBV28 to TRBJ2-7; D might be TRBD1 (6 bases). The CDR3 runs to 15 residues. Trimming left V 4 bases short and J 2 bases short, with 15 bases between. The germline V gene encodes CDR1 MDHEN and CDR2 SYDVKM.

This clonotype was counted many times. This rearrangement joins TRBV29-1 to TRBJ1-1; D remains unclear. The germline gives CDR1 SQVTM, CDR2 ANQGSEA. The CDR3 is 12 residues long. Trimming removed 7 bases from V and 0 bases from J, with 9 bases in between. CDR3 in amino acids: CSGIDMNTEAFF. As DNA, the CDR3 is TGCAGCGGCATCGACATGAACACTGAAGCTTTCTTT.

The chain carries TRBV4-2 and TRBJ2-1; a weak D match, TRBD2 (5 bases). V was pared by 4 bases and J by 8 bases, with 15 bases between. The CDR3 extends over 14 amino acids. Per germline, CDR1 LGHNA and CDR2 YNFKEQ. Written as DNA, the CDR3 is TGTGCCAGCAGCCTTTCTTCGAGGGCGGATGAGCAGTTCTTC. Translation gives CASSLSSRADEQFF.

This clonotype was seen a few times. The V call is TRBV11-2, the J call TRBJ2-2; 8 nucleotides line up with TRBD2. With 2 bases clipped from V and 4 bases from J, the junction kept 9 bases outside the gene matches. CDR3 length equals 17 residues. The germline V gene encodes CDR1 SGHAT and CDR2 FQNNGV. The CDR3 region has the DNA TGTGCCAGCAGCTTAATTAAGCGGGAGTCGGGCACCGGGGAGCTGTTTTTT. Protein: CASSLIKRESGTGELFF.

The V call is TRBV20-1, the J call TRBJ2-2, with TRBD2 matching over 8 bases. The V gene end was trimmed by 2 bases and the J gene end by 0 bases; junction bases not matched to a gene: 8. Germline CDR1 DFQATT, CDR2 SNEGSKA (reference sequence). This CDR3 is built from 17 residues. The CDR3 region is CSARSVSGTANTGELFF. In DNA form, the CDR3 reads TGCAGTGCTAGAAGTGTTAGCGGGACCGCGAACACCGGGGAGCTGTTTTTT.

At least ten counts were recorded for this clonotype. This chain uses TRBV28 with TRBJ2-3; D may match TRBD1 or TRBD2 (5 bases each). Trimming cost V 5 bases and J 4 bases, with 16 bases left between them. CDR3 length: 15 residues. CDR1 and CDR2 (germline): MDHEN, SYDVKM. CDR3 loop: CASSPRDQTSDTQYF. CDR3 coding DNA: TGTGCCAGCAGTCCCCGGGACCAGACTTCAGATACGCAGTATTTT.

This clonotype was seen many times. The J gene is TRBJ2-6, the V gene TRBV12-3 or TRBV12-4; possible D gene TRBD1, 5 bases. This CDR3 has 16 amino acids. V lost 6 bases, J lost 0 bases, and 12 bases lay in between. CDR3 in DNA: TGTGCCAGCAGAGACAGATTAAGCTCTGGGGCCAACGTCCTGACTTTC. This translates into CASRDRLSSGANVLTF.

In this sample, this clonotype turned up a few times. The chain employs TRBV20-1 and TRBJ2-3; D is ambiguous. CDR3 length equals 11 residues. V lost 7 bases and J lost 1, with 6 bases in between. CDR1 DFQATT and CDR2 SNEGSKA come from the germline V gene (reference sequence). This CDR3 is CSGRGTDTQYF. CDR3 DNA sequence: TGCAGTGGAAGGGGCACAGATACGCAGTATTTT.

The rearrangement joins TRBV3-1 to TRBJ2-7; TRBD2 aligns across 10 bases. Germline V gene lookup returns CDR1 LGHDT and CDR2 YNNKEL (reference sequence). J gave up 2 bases and V 2 bases, and 0 bases lay outside the gene matches. The CDR3 has 14 residues. CDR3 nucleotide sequence: TGTGCCAGCAGCCAACTAGCGGGAGCCTACGAGCAGTACTTC. Amino acids: CASSQLAGAYEQYF.

This clonotype was seen only a few times. Relative to the germline gene, one junction end is altered; a read error may explain this. The chain is built from TRBV5-1 and TRBJ1-1; D not certain. Germline assignment: CDR1 SGHRS and CDR2 YFSETQ. CDR3 size: 14 residues. The CDR3 bases are TGCGTCAGCAGCCCGGGCCCGATGAACACTGAAGCTTTCTTT. It codes for CVSSPGPMNTEAFF. Combining the CDR3 with reference TRBV5-1 and TRBJ1-1 gives the whole variable domain KAGVTQTPRYLIKTRGQQVTLSCSPISGHRSVSWYQQTPGQGLQFLFEYFSETQRNKGNFPGRFSGRQFSNSRSEMNVSTLELGDSALYLCVSSPGPMNTEAFFGQGTRLTVV.